The next 9 T cell receptor beta chains were all read from a single sample in a study of T cells in Graves' hyperthyroidism and ophthalmopathy. Researchers took RNA transcripts and amplified the TCR beta CDR3 regions from them. Carried out on the TCR CDR3, a first-round RT-PCR used the HTBI primer set. TCRdb ran MiXCR on the multiplex PCR reads and lists one entry per CDR3 protein. The repertoire consists of 370,000 or so distinct CDR3 sequences, with 15% to 18% occurring once and the leading ten covering 28%. The specimen was blood. Every receptor here comes from a woman under 30 with Graves' hyperthyroidism that later progressed to Graves' ophthalmopathy.

This clonotype has a count of ten or more. This chain uses TRBV5-1 with TRBJ2-7; 13 positions match TRBD2. The germline V gene has CDR1 SGHRS and CDR2 YFSETQ. The CDR3 length is 16 residues. Trimming took 4 bases from V and 6 from J; bases not matched to a gene: 10. This CDR3 is CASSGGLAGVPSEQYF. DNA of the CDR3: TGCGCCAGCAGCGGAGGACTAGCGGGAGTGCCAAGCGAGCAGTACTTC. The whole variable domain, remainder taken from reference TRBV5-1 and TRBJ2-7, is KAGVTQTPRYLIKTRGQQVTLSCSPISGHRSVSWYQQTPGQGLQFLFEYFSETQRNKGNFPGRFSGRQFSNSRSEMNVSTLELGDSALYLCASSGGLAGVPSEQYFGPGTRLTVT.

Notes on this clonotype: A read error may explain this, as a much larger clone is one base away. The chain is built from TRBV7-7 and TRBJ2-1; 7 bases line up with TRBD2. The DNA end lines up better with TRBJ2-7; the J call may be wrong. The CDR3 contains 16 residues. Germline V gives CDR1 SSHAT, CDR2 FNYEAQ (reference sequence). The CDR3 DNA is TGTGCTAGCAGCTTAGCGGCGGGGGTCCACAACAATGAGCAGTACTTC. This codes for CASSLAAGVHNNEQYF.

There are many counts of this clonotype. V and J are TRBV3-1 and TRBJ1-6; D may be TRBD1 (5 bases). Germline V CDR1 and CDR2: LGHDT, YNNKEL (reference sequence). This CDR3 has 17 amino acids. V shed 4 bases and J shed 4 bases, with 17 bases lying between them. In DNA, the CDR3 is TGTGCCAGCAGCCCGGACTCACCGGGACTTTATAATTCACCCCTCCACTTT. It translates to CASSPDSPGLYNSPLHF.

The chain combines TRBV7-6 with TRBJ1-2; TRBD1 matches 7 bases. The junction had 7 bases not matched to a gene; V was cut back by 5 bases and J by 4 bases. The CDR3 loop spans 14 amino acids. Looked up from germline, CDR1 is SGHVS and CDR2 is FNYEAQ. The CDR3 DNA follows: TGTGCCAGCAGCCCTAGCTACAGGGGCTATGGCTACACCTTC. Translation: CASSPSYRGYGYTF. The full variable domain, rest sourced from reference TRBV7-6 and TRBJ1-2, is GAGVSQSPRYKVTKRGQDVALRCDPISGHVSLYWYRQALGQGPEFLTYFNYEAQQDKSGLPNDRFSAERPEGSISTLTIQRTEQRDSAMYRCASSPSYRGYGYTFGSGTRLTVV.

V and J are TRBV6-5 and TRBJ2-7; perhaps D is TRBD1 or TRBD2 (5 bases each). V lost 6 bases and J 3 bases, leaving 18 bases between the germline ends. The CDR3 extends over 15 amino acids. Germline V gene sequence: CDR1 MNHEY, CDR2 SVGAGI. DNA of the CDR3: TGTGCCAGCAGCGGGGACCGGATCGGGATCTACGAGCAGTACTTC. Translated: CASSGDRIGIYEQYF.

Many counts were recorded for this clonotype. The rearrangement uses TRBV10-1 and TRBJ1-1; D is undetermined. Looked up from germline, CDR1 is WNHNN and CDR2 is SYGVQD (reference sequence). The CDR3 contains 13 residues. Trimming shortened V by 2 bases and J by 10 bases, and 14 bases separated the two germline ends. The CDR3 nucleotides are TGCGCCAGCAGTGAGGTAGGGAGGAGAGGAGCTTTCTTT. It yields the protein CASSEVGRRGAFF.

The chain recombines TRBV28 with TRBJ1-5; 7 bases match TRBD1. The CDR3 length is 14 residues. Germline V lookup: CDR1 MDHEN, CDR2 SYDVKM. V gave up 6 bases and J gave up 6 bases; unmatched junction bases: 8. The CDR3 loop reads CASSTGTVSQPQHF. The CDR3 DNA reads TGTGCCAGCAGCACCGGGACAGTAAGTCAGCCCCAGCATTTT.

This clonotype was found many times. CDR3 loop: CASSYKGQNTEAFF. The CDR3 nucleotides read TGTGCCAGCAGTTACAAGGGGCAAAACACTGAAGCTTTCTTT. This rearrangement joins TRBV6-6 to TRBJ1-1; perhaps TRBD1 as D (5 bases). Germline V gene data show CDR1 as MNHNY and CDR2 as SVGAGI (reference sequence). V lost 2 bases and J 2 bases, leaving 9 bases between the germline ends. The CDR3 has 14 residues.

The J gene is TRBJ2-7, the V gene TRBV12-3 or TRBV12-4; 10 bases are shared with TRBD1. V shed 6 bases, J shed 5 bases, and the junction held 13 bases outside the gene matches. CDR3 size: 16 residues. CDR3 amino acids: CASRPLVGQGSHEQYF. The DNA for the CDR3 is TGTGCCAGCAGACCGTTGGTGGGACAGGGGTCCCACGAGCAGTACTTC.